A single sample is the source of the 16 T cell receptor beta chains below, sequenced in a study of human T cells and chemical hapten exposure. TCRdb reprocessed the RACE reads via MiXCR and lists one record per CDR3 protein. Of over 50,000 distinct CDR3 sequences in the sample, roughly 10% were seen once. The sample's time point: pre-sensitization, week 0. Documented treatment: therapeutic diphenylcyclopropenone sensitization with weekly scalp DPC. The authors' total RNA extraction used unfractionated whole blood. This specimen was whole blood, taken in connection with sensitization to the hapten diphenylcyclopropenone (DPC). The receptors were sampled from a woman in her twenties or thirties with alopecia areata. Some clones in this sample may be carry-over from other donors' samples.

This clonotype was detected only a few times. The J gene is TRBJ1-2, the V gene TRBV14; a possible D gene is TRBD1 (5 bases). Germline lookup yields CDR1 SGHDN and CDR2 FVKESK. V lost 1 base and J 2 bases, leaving 11 bases between the germline ends. CDR3 length: 15 residues. Here the CDR3 reads CASSQGWEGNYGYTF. The DNA for the CDR3 is TGTGCCAGCAGCCAAGGTTGGGAGGGGAACTATGGCTACACCTTC. Full variable domain (outside the CDR3, taken from reference TRBV14 and TRBJ1-2): EAGVTQFPSHSVIEKGQTVTLRCDPISGHDNLYWYRRVMGKEIKFLLHFVKESKQDESGMPNNRFLAERTGGTYSTLKVQPAELEDSGVYFCASSQGWEGNYGYTFGSGTRLTVV.

This clonotype was found many times. The rearrangement links TRBV27 to TRBJ1-6; D remains unclear. Germline lookup yields CDR1 MNHEY and CDR2 SMNVEV (reference sequence). With 5 bases removed from V and 8 bases from J, the gap between germline ends came to 25 bases. This CDR3 is built from 18 residues. The CDR3 sequence: CASSPKPDLEHSHSPLHF. The CDR3 coding sequence is TGTGCCAGCAGTCCAAAACCCGACTTAGAACATAGCCATTCACCCCTCCACTTT.

This clonotype was counted only a few times. V and J are TRBV28 and TRBJ2-7; TRBD2 agrees at 7 bases. The CDR3 runs 15 residues. J lost 3 bases, V lost 3 bases, and 8 bases had no gene match. Germline V gene data show CDR1 as MDHEN and CDR2 as SYDVKM. CDR3 nucleotide sequence: TGTGCCAGCAGTTTGTCCAGCGGGACCATCTACGAGCAGTACTTC. Amino acid sequence: CASSLSSGTIYEQYF.

The chain has TRBV7-3 and TRBJ2-1; D is undetermined. In germline, CDR1 is SGHTA, CDR2 FQGTGA. The CDR3 is 15 residues long. The V end was cut by 5 bases, the J end by 6 bases, with 17 bases between. This chain's CDR3 is CASSPTLVGFNEQFF. As DNA, the CDR3 is TGTGCCAGCAGCCCAACTCTAGTGGGATTCAATGAGCAGTTCTTC.

Ten or more counts support this clonotype. The V gene is TRBV18, the J gene TRBJ1-1; D is unresolved. CDR1 is KGHSH and CDR2 is LQKENI in the germline V gene. Trimming shortened V by 2 bases and J by 2 bases, and 6 bases separated the two germline ends. The CDR3 spans 13 residues. CDR3 coding DNA: TGTGCCAGCTCACCATCGGTAAACACTGAAGCTTTCTTT. This codes for CASSPSVNTEAFF.

The chain recombines TRBV4-2 with TRBJ1-3; no reliable D call. CDR3 size: 15 residues. Trimming left V 0 bases short and J 0 bases short, with 6 bases between. The germline V gene encodes CDR1 LGHNA and CDR2 YNFKEQ. CDR3 protein: CASSQDLHSGNTIYF. The CDR3 nucleotides are TGTGCCAGCAGCCAAGATCTGCACTCTGGAAACACCATATATTTT.

This clonotype was seen more than once but under ten times. V gene TRBV12-3 or TRBV12-4 combines with J gene TRBJ1-5; D gene unclear. This CDR3 comprises 13 residues. Trimming shortened V by 4 bases and J by 4 bases, and 8 bases separated the two germline ends. CDR3: CASSWDLNQPQHF. The CDR3 DNA follows: TGTGCCAGCAGTTGGGATCTAAATCAGCCCCAGCATTTT.

The rearrangement uses TRBV6-6 and TRBJ1-6; maybe TRBD1 (5 bases). V lost 8 bases and J 0 bases, leaving 11 bases between the germline ends. The CDR3 is 15 amino acids. CDR1 and CDR2 from the germline V gene are MNHNY and SVGAGI (reference sequence). CDR3 nucleotide sequence: TGTGCCAGCGGCTACAGGAGCTCCTATAATTCACCCCTCCACTTT. This encodes CASGYRSSYNSPLHF.

The genes are TRBV7-2 and TRBJ2-5; 7 nucleotides agree with TRBD1. V trimming: 5 bases; J trimming: 5 bases; junction bases outside the gene matches: 5. CDR1 is SGHTA and CDR2 is FQGNSA in the germline V gene. The CDR3 runs to 13 residues. The CDR3 bases are TGTGCCAGCAGCCGCAGACAGGGCGAGACCCAGTACTTC. Translating gives CASSRRQGETQYF.

The sample holds many counts of this clonotype. The rearrangement uses TRBV12-3 or TRBV12-4 and TRBJ2-5; maybe TRBD2 (6 bases). Trimming shortened V by 3 bases and J by 3 bases, and 8 bases separated the two germline ends. The CDR3 runs 13 residues. CDR3 in amino acids: CASSFGGEETQYF. The CDR3 DNA follows: TGTGCCAGCAGTTTTGGCGGGGAAGAGACCCAGTACTTC.

V and J are TRBV7-6 and TRBJ1-2; 7 nucleotides agree with TRBD1. CDR3 length equals 13 residues. The V segment lost 5 bases and the J segment 4 bases; nucleotides outside the gene matches: 4. The germline V gene encodes CDR1 SGHVS and CDR2 FNYEAQ. CDR3 sequence: CASSLAGGYGYTF. For the CDR3, the DNA is TGTGCCAGCAGCCTTGCAGGGGGCTATGGCTACACCTTC.

This clonotype was observed many times. V is TRBV2 and J is TRBJ1-1, with 8 bases that match TRBD1. Unmatched junction bases numbered 3, after V lost 11 bases and J lost 7 bases. The CDR3 runs 10 residues. Germline V gives CDR1 SNHLY, CDR2 FYNNEI. The CDR3 spells CAGQGGEAFF. The CDR3 nucleotides are TGTGCCGGACAGGGAGGTGAAGCTTTCTTT.

The chain employs TRBV24-1 and TRBJ2-7; D tentatively reads TRBD1 or TRBD2 (5 bases each). V was pared by 3 bases and J by 4 bases, with 9 bases between. This CDR3 has 13 amino acids. Germline-derived CDR1 and CDR2 are KGHDR and SFDVKD. CDR3 sequence reads: CATSDEWGYEQYF. The DNA for the CDR3 is TGTGCCACCAGTGATGAGTGGGGGTACGAGCAGTACTTC.

The V call is TRBV20-1, the J call TRBJ1-2; no reliable D call. The germline V and J ends were trimmed by 5 bases and 5 bases, with 18 bases remaining between them. The CDR3 has 14 amino acids. Per the germline V gene, CDR1 is DFQATT and CDR2 is SNEGSKA (reference sequence). CDR3 in DNA: TGCAGTGCTGCAGGTGGGCTAGAGGGTTATGGCTACACCTTC. Its protein is CSAAGGLEGYGYTF.

This clonotype has more than one count but fewer than ten. This chain uses TRBV20-1 with TRBJ2-2; the D is unclear. From germline, CDR1 is DFQATT and CDR2 SNEGSKA (reference sequence). V lost 0 bases, J lost 4 bases, and 6 bases lay in between. The CDR3 totals 13 residues. The CDR3 reads CSARDAVTGELFF. For the CDR3, the DNA is TGCAGTGCTAGAGATGCAGTCACCGGGGAGCTGTTTTTT.

The CDR3, as DNA: TGTGCCAGCAGCTCTGGAGTGGCCGTCGATGAGCAGTTCTTC. Its protein is CASSSGVAVDEQFF. J is TRBJ2-1 and V is TRBV7-3; D is ambiguous. The CDR3 is made up of 14 amino acids. Germline CDR1 and CDR2: SGHTA and FQGTGA. Deletions cut 4 bases from V and 8 bases from J, with 15 bases between.